This T cell receptor beta chain was sequenced during a study of breast tumors, draining lymph nodes, adjacent tissues. Study-wide points: Tumor repertoires ranked between lymph nodes and nontumor tissue in diversity, with V and J gene preferences. Data only fit, rather than demonstrated, lymph node origin of most tumor T cells.

MiXCR, applied by TCRdb to the multiplex PCR reads, yields one record per CDR3 protein. This table holds roughly 80,000 distinct CDR3 sequences, approximately 19% found once. In germline, CDR1 is LGHNA, CDR2 YSLEER. Trimming stripped 5 bases from V and 1 base from J, with 18 bases between. This CDR3 region has 17 residues. Samples came from axillary lymph nodes draining the breast cancer. This clonotype was counted a few times. Antigen: not known. Sequenced input: axillary lymph node tissue. This TCR derives from a female donor with breast cancer. Some clones in this sample may be carry-over from other donors' samples. V usage is TRBV4-3 and J usage is TRBJ2-1, with a weak D call TRBD2 (6 bases). The CDR3: CASSGDYRDSSYNEQFF. The CDR3 nucleotides are TGCGCCAGCAGCGGAGATTACCGGGACTCTTCCTACAATGAGCAGTTCTTC.